This T cell receptor (beta chain) is from a study of a mutant IDH1 vaccine in newly diagnosed glioma. Turning to the study itself: Earlier care involved radiotherapy, temozolomide, or both, and the majority received both.

The germline V and J ends were trimmed by 6 bases and 0 bases, with 12 bases remaining between them. The CDR3 runs 15 residues. CDR1 is ENHRY, CDR2 SYGVKD, per germline. TCRdb's table, derived via immunoSEQ multiplex PCR, lists solely in-frame clones and lacks some. The profile shows 49,000 or so clones, approximately 78% of them singletons. This clone was counted once. Its target is unknown. Time point of the sample: week 5, during vaccination. Topical imiquimod accompanied each vaccine dose, which consisted of 300 ug of mutant IDH1 20-mer peptide. Sequenced material: PBMCs, taken from a glioma patient whose treatment included an IDH1 peptide vaccine. V and J are TRBV10-3 and TRBJ1-3; tentative D call: TRBD1 (5 bases). This TCR derives from a woman aged 40-49 years with glioma. CDR3 residues: CAIRDGTLSGNTIYF. The CDR3 DNA follows: TGTGCCATCAGGGACGGGACCCTCTCTGGAAACACCATATATTTT.